This T cell receptor beta chain was sequenced in a study of cytomegalovirus exposure and HLA in healthy donors. Sequencing was performed with immunoSEQ multiplex PCR; in TCRdb, only in-frame clones are kept and a portion is missing. The sample has fewer than 90,000 clones; over 85% are singletons. Findings and caveats of the study: For cytomegalovirus status, the classifier reportedly gave diagnoses with high specificity and sensitivity. The authors listed about 170 TCR beta chains as cytomegalovirus-associated. Within the 95 to 150 validation repertoires, first-cohort TCR clusters tended to co-occur, according to a later analysis.

Germline CDR1 is SGHDT and CDR2 is YYEEEE. The length of the CDR3 is 15 residues. J was trimmed by 7 bases and V by 2 bases; bases with no gene match: 10. Turning to this clone: What it binds is unknown.

This clonotype was obtained from a young woman in good health and CMV-seronegative. This chain links TRBV5-6 with TRBJ2-7, with 9 bases aligning to TRBD2. The material sequenced was PBMCs. The CDR3 sequence is CASSLDAAGGSEQYF. In nucleotides, the CDR3 is TGTGCCAGCAGCTTAGACGCAGCGGGGGGCTCAGAGCAGTACTTC.